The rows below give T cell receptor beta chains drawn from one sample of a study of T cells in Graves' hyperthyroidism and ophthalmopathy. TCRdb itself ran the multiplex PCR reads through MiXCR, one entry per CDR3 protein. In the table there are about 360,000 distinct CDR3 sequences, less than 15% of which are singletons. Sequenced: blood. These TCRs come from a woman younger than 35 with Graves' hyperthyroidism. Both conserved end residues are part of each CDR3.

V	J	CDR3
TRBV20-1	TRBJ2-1	CSGHTGSYNEQFF
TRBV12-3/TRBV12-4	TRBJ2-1	CASSLDKLLYNEQFF
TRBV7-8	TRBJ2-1	CASSPRRQGNNEQFF
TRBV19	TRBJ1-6	CASSQYGFGNSPLHF
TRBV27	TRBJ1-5	CASSLSSFGADSNQPQHF
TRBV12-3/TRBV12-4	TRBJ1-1	CASSLGLEAFF
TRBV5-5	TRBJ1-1	CASSLDRAPEAFF
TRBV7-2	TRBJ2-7	CASSLVTGGIGNSYEQYF
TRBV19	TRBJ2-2	CASRGEGRTGELFF
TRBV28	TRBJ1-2	CASRIKDTRGYGYTF